The 8 T cell receptor beta chains given below trace back to one sample, sequenced in a study of CD4+ T cells in melanoma. Repertoires were generated with immunoSEQ multiplex PCR, while TCRdb's copy carries only in-frame clones and drops some. The sample has roughly 10,000 clones; approximately 60% are singletons. Sequencing used cells from a culture (not recorded whether cultured in vitro). The source is a human donor with melanoma.

The chain combines TRBV2 with TRBJ2-7; 7 bases are shared with TRBD1. The CDR3 is 14 residues long. The V and J ends lost 10 bases and 4 bases, in that order; junction bases with no gene match: 13. Germline V gene data show CDR1 as SNHLY and CDR2 as FYNNEI. The CDR3 sequence: CATLPPGQLYEQYF. Written as DNA, the CDR3 is TGTGCCACCCTCCCCCCGGGACAGCTATACGAGCAGTACTTC. Full variable domain (rest looked up from reference TRBV2 and TRBJ2-7): EPEVTQTPSHQVTQMGQEVILRCVPISNHLYFYWYRQILGQKVEFLVSFYNNEISEKSEIFDDQFSVERPDGSNFTLKIRSTKLEDSAMYFCATLPPGQLYEQYFGPGTRLTVT.

The rearrangement joins TRBV27 to TRBJ1-1; TRBD1 matches at 8 bases. Germline trimming cut 7 bases from V and 0 bases from J; bases unmatched to any gene: 7. Germline assignment: CDR1 MNHEY and CDR2 SMNVEV (reference sequence). The length of the CDR3 is 15 residues. CDR3 in DNA: TGTGCCAGCACCCAAGGACAGGGTATGAACACTGAAGCTTTCTTT. It codes for CASTQGQGMNTEAFF.

The genes are TRBV7-2 and TRBJ1-1, with D perhaps TRBD1 (5 bases). The CDR3 length is 14 residues. V was pared by 5 bases and J by 1 base, with 11 bases between. Germline CDR1 reads SGHTA; CDR2 reads FQGNSA. The DNA of the CDR3 is TGTGCCAGCAGCCCTGGGACGGCGAACACTGAAGCTTTCTTT. Translation: CASSPGTANTEAFF.

This clone was picked up a small number of times. The J gene is TRBJ1-1, the V gene TRBV5-1, with 9 positions matching TRBD1. V lost 0 bases, J lost 10 bases, and 7 bases stayed unmatched. This CDR3 has 14 amino acids. Germline CDR1 reads SGHRS; CDR2 reads YFSETQ. The DNA of the CDR3 is TGCGCCAGCAGCTTGGGGACAGGGGAGTTAGGAGCTTTCTTT. It specifies CASSLGTGELGAFF.

The chain links TRBV7-9 to TRBJ1-1; 9 nucleotides match TRBD1. The ends lost 2 bases at V and 4 bases at J; junction bases unmatched: 11. The CDR3 covers 17 residues. CDR1 is SEHNR, CDR2 FQNEAQ, per germline (reference sequence). This CDR3 reads CASSLSAQTGGSTEAFF. In DNA form, the CDR3 reads TGTGCCAGCAGCTTAAGCGCCCAGACAGGGGGGTCCACTGAAGCTTTCTTT.

Points on this clone: Germline and junction disagree at one end, which may indicate a read error. The V gene is TRBV12-5, the J gene TRBJ1-1; D gene uncertain. The CDR3 spans 12 residues. Germline loops: CDR1 LGHNT, CDR2 FRNRAP. In DNA, the CDR3 is TGTGCTAGTGGACAAAGGAACACTGACGCTTTCTTT. This gives the protein CASGQRNTDAFF.

This chain's CDR3 is CASSRGGELNTEAFF. CDR3 in DNA: TGCGCCAGCAGCCGAGGGGGGGAGTTGAACACTGAAGCTTTCTTT. The chain is built from TRBV4-1 and TRBJ1-1; D might be TRBD1 (6 bases). This CDR3 has 15 residues. Trimming left V 4 bases short and J 0 bases short, with 12 bases between. In germline, CDR1 is MGHRA, CDR2 YSYEKL.

The chain recombines TRBV7-6 with TRBJ2-3; D gene ambiguous. The germline V gene has CDR1 SGHVS and CDR2 FNYEAQ. This CDR3 region has 17 residues. The ends were cut back, 1 base at V and 6 bases at J, with 20 bases in the middle. Here the CDR3 reads CASSLEVGLAARDTQYF. The CDR3 DNA reads as TGTGCCAGCAGCTTAGAGGTAGGGCTGGCGGCCCGGGATACGCAGTATTTT.